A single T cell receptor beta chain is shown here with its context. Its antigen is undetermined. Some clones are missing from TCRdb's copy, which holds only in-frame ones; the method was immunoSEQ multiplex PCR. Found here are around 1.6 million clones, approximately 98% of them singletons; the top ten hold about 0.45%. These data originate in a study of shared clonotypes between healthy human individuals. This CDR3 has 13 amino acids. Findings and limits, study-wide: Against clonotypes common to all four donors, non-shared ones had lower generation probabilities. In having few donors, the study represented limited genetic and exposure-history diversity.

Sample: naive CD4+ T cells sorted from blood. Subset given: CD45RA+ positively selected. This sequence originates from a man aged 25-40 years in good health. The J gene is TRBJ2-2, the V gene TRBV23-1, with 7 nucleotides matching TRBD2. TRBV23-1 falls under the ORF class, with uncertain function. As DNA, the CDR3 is TGCGCAAGAGCGGGACCAAACACCGGGGAGCTGTTTTTT. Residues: CARAGPNTGELFF.